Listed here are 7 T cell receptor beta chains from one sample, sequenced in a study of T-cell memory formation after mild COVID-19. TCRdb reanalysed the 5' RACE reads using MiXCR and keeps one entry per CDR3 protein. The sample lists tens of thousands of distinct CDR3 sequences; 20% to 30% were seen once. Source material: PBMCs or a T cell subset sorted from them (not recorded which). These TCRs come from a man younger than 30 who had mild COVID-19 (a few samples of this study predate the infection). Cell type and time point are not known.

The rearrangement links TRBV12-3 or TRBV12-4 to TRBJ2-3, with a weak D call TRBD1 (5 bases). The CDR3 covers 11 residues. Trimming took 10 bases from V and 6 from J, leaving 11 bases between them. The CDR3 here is CATRVADTQYF. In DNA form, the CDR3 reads TGTGCCACCAGGGTGGCCGATACGCAGTATTTT.

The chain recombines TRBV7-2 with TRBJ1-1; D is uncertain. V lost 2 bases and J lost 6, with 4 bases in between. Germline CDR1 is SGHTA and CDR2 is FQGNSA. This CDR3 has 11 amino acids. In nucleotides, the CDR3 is TGTGCCAGCAGCTTAAGCCCTGAAGCTTTCTTT. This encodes CASSLSPEAFF. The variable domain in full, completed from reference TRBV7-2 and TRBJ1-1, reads GAGVSQSPSNKVTEKGKDVELRCDPISGHTALYWYRQSLGQGLEFLIYFQGNSAPDKSGLPSDRFSAERTGGSVSTLTIQRTQQEDSAVYLCASSLSPEAFFGQGTRLTVV.

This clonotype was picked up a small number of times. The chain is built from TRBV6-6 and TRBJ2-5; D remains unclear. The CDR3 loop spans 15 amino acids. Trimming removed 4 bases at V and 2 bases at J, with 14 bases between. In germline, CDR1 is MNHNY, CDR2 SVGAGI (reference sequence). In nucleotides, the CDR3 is TGTGCCAGCAGTTTAGGTTCCGGGCTTCAAGAGACCCAGTACTTC. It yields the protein CASSLGSGLQETQYF.

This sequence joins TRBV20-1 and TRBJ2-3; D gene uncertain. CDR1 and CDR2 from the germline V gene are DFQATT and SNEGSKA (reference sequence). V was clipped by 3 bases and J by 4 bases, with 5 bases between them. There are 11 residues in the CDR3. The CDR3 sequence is CSASVPDTQYF. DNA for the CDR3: TGCAGTGCTAGTGTGCCAGATACGCAGTATTTT.

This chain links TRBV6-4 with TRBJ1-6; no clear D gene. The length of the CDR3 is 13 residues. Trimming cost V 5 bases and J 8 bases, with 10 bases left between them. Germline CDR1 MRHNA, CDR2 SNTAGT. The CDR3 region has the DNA TGTGCCAGCAGTATGAACTCCTATTCACCCCTCCACTTT. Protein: CASSMNSYSPLHF.

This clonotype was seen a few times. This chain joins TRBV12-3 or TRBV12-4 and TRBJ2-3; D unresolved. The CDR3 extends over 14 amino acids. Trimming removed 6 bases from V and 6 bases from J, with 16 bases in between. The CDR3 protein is CASRSEKSEDTQYF. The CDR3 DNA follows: TGTGCCAGCAGGTCAGAGAAGTCCGAGGATACGCAGTATTTT.

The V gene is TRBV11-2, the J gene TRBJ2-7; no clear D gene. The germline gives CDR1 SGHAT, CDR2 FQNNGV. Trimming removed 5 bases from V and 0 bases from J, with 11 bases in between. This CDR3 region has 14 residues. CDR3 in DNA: TGTGCCAGCAGCCAGTTCGGAAGCTCCTACGAGCAGTACGTC. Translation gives CASSQFGSSYEQYV.